This T cell receptor (beta chain) stems from a study of technical replicates of blood from several donors. CDR3 length: 13 residues. The germline V gene has CDR1 GTSNPN and CDR2 SVGIG (reference sequence). V lost 3 bases to trimming and J lost 11 bases; unmatched junction nucleotides: 7. The data were produced by immunoSEQ multiplex PCR, yet TCRdb's version contains in-frame clones alone and is incomplete. The profile shows more than 90,000 clones, 90% to 97% of them singletons. The sequenced sample consisted of T cells isolated from PBMCs. The chain couples TRBV30 to TRBJ1-4, with 9 bases fitting TRBD1. The sequence was obtained from a human donor in good health. The CDR3, as DNA: TGTGCCTGGAGCAGGGACAGGGTATGGAAACTGTTTTTT. This gives the protein CAWSRDRVWKLFF.